This TCR beta chain was profiled in a study of blood T cell repertoires in COVID-19. The CDR3 totals 16 residues. Germline CDR1 LGHNA, CDR2 YNFKEQ. The V gene end was trimmed by 0 bases and the J gene end by 7 bases; junction bases not matched to a gene: 11. Original processing notes: Cell counts per sample came from amplifying reference gene primers. Only in-frame clones appear in the TCRdb table, and some are missing; sequencing was by immunoSEQ multiplex PCR. The V and J calls and clone size come from that table; D and trimming were worked out from the DNA. The data show 200,000 to 250,000 clones, almost 85% seen once.

The sequenced sample was peripheral blood. This sequence was found in a woman older than 75 with acute or convalescent COVID-19. This chain links TRBV4-2 with TRBJ2-5; TRBD2 aligns across 7 bases. CDR3 DNA sequence: TGTGCCAGCAGCCAAGATAGGGCTAGCGGTCTCGGGACCCAGTACTTC. Translating it yields CASSQDRASGLGTQYF.